This TCR beta chain was documented in a study of blood T cell repertoires in COVID-19. Background on the study: Researchers got acute and convalescent COVID-19 samples from the United States, Italy and Spain. PBMCs, B-cell-depleted T cells, or T cells provided the cDNA or gDNA that made up the material.

Residents of about two dozen US areas, aged about 18 to 95 years, made up the participants. Donors were grouped by their self-reported clinical history. Produced via immunoSEQ multiplex PCR; TCRdb's table is partial and in-frame only. The sample contains some 230,000 clones, around 80% of which appear only once. The germline V gene has CDR1 SNHLY and CDR2 FYNNEI. The CDR3 covers 12 residues. The ends were cut back, 8 bases at V and 2 bases at J, with 8 bases in the middle. The rearrangement links TRBV2 to TRBJ2-3; possibly TRBD2 for D (5 bases). The origin of this receptor is a man aged 40-49 years who had recovered from COVID-19. Sequencing used PBMCs or T cells enriched from blood (not recorded which). The CDR3 bases are TGTGCCAGCTCCCTAGCCACAGATACGCAGTATTTT. It translates to CASSLATDTQYF.